The T cell receptor beta chain under discussion was sequenced for a study of cytomegalovirus exposure and HLA in healthy donors. As for this clone: The antigen is unknown.

Each donor was healthy, and each was a bone marrow donor. The CDR3 contains 15 residues. J gave up 8 bases and V 2 bases, and 4 bases lay outside the gene matches. Germline V CDR1 and CDR2: MNHEY, SMNVEV (reference sequence). Overall study results and limits: Beyond CMV serostatus, there was no information to go on about immune exposure.

Use of 60 Vbeta and 13 Jbeta primers characterized the PCR. TCRdb's table, derived via immunoSEQ multiplex PCR, lists solely in-frame clones and lacks some. The table shows 150,000 to 200,000 clones, with around 80% occurring only once. The rearrangement links TRBV27 to TRBJ2-1, with TRBD2 matching over 12 bases. Sequenced: PBMCs. This TCR derives from a male donor in good health and CMV-seropositive. CDR3 DNA sequence: TGTGCCAGCAGTTTACTAGCGGGAGGGCCTCATGAGCAGTTCTTC. It is translated as CASSLLAGGPHEQFF.